This T cell receptor beta chain came from a study of post-analysis software for immune sequencing data. In the study overall: Several disease courses (relapsing-remitting, secondary progressive and progressive-relapsing) of multiple sclerosis were included. Study results and caveats: Normalized Chao1 diversity was significantly lower in multiple sclerosis patients than in controls. Strong same-batch co-clustering of samples appeared with F measure clustering. Five or six TRBV segments, TRBV5-6, TRBV5-1 and TRBV20-1 among them, were found more frequent in patients than controls.

Turning to this clonotype: What it recognizes is unknown.

The library was made from cDNA and included unique molecular identifiers. There were about 0.95 to 11 million T cells, and 450,000 to 550,000 cDNA molecules came from them. A single record per CDR3 protein comes from TCRdb applying MiXCR to the PCR reads. The data contain about 770,000 distinct CDR3 sequences, 35% to 55% of them singletons. The CDR3 consists of 17 residues. V dropped 5 bases and J dropped 2 bases, with 19 bases sitting between them. CDR1 and CDR2 from the germline V gene are MNHNS and SASEGT. Sequencing input: blood. This rearrangement joins TRBV6-1 to TRBJ1-5, with a possible D match to TRBD1 (6 bases). This clonotype originated in a girl aged 5-17 years with multiple sclerosis. CDR3 nucleotides: TGTGCCAGCAGTACCCGGGACACAATTACGGGCAATCAGCCCCAGCATTTT. This translates into CASSTRDTITGNQPQHF.